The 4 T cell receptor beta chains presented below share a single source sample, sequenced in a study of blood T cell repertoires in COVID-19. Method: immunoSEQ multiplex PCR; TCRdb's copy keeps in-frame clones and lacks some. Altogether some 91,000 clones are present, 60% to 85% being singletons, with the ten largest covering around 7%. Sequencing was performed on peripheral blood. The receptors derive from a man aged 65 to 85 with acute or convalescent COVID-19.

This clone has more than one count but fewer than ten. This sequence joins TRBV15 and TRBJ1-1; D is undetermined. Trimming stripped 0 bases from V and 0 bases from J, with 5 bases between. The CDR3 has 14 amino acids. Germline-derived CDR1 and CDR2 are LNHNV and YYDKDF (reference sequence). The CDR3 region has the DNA TGTGCCACCAGCAGAGACCCTCTGAACACTGAAGCTTTCTTT. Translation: CATSRDPLNTEAFF.

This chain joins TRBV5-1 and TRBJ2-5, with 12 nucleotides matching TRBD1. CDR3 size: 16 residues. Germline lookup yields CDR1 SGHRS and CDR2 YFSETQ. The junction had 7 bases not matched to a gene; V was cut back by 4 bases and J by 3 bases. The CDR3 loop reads CASSTGQGAGKETQYF. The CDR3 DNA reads TGCGCCAGCAGCACGGGACAGGGGGCCGGGAAAGAGACCCAGTACTTC.

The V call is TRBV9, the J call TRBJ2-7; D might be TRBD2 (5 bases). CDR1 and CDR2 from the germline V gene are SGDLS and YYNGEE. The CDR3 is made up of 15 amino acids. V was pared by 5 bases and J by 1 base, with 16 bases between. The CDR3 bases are TGTGCCAGCAGTCAAACAGCTTCGGGGTCCTACGAGCAGTACTTC. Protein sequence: CASSQTASGSYEQYF.

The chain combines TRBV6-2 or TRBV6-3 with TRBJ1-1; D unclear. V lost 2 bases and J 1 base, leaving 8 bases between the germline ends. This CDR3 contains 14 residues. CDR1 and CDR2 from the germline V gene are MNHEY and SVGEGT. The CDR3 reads CASSYGSGNTEAFF. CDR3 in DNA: TGTGCCAGCAGTTACGGTTCGGGGAACACTGAAGCTTTCTTT.